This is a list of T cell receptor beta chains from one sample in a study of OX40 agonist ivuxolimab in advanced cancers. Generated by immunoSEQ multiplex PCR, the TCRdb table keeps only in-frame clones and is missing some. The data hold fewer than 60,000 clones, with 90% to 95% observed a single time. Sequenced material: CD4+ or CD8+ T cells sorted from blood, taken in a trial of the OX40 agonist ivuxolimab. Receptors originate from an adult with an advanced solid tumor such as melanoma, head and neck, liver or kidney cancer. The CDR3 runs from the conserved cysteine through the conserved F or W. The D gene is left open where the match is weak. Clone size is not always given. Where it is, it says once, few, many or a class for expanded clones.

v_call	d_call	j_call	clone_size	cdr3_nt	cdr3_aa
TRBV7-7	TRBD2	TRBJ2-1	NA	TGTGCTAGCAGCTTTTCGAGCGGGGGGGCTTACAATGAGCAGTTCTTC	CASSFSSGGAYNEQFF
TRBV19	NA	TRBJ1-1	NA	TGTGCCAGTAGTATAATGGCAATGGTTGGCACTGAAGCTTTCTTT	CASSIMAMVGTEAFF
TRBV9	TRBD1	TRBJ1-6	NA	TGTGCCAGCAGCCTCCGGGGGACAGGGGCCTCACCCCTCCACTTT	CASSLRGTGASPLHF
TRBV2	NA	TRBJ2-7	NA	TGTGCCAGCAGTTCACAGGGATACGAGCAGTACTTC	CASSSQGYEQYF
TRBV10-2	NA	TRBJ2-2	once	TGCGCCAGCAATGGGGGGAACACCGGGGAGCTGTTTTTT	CASNGGNTGELFF
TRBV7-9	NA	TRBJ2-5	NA	TGTGCCAGCAGCTTCGGGCTGGACCAAGGGACCCAGTACTTC	CASSFGLDQGTQYF
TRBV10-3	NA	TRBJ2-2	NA	TGTGCCATCAGTGAGTCGAGTGGCGAAACCGGGGAGCTGTTTTTT	CAISESSGETGELFF
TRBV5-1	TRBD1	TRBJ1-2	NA	TGCGCCAGCAGCTCATGGACAGGAACCTCCGGCTACACCTTC	CASSSWTGTSGYTF
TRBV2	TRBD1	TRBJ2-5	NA	TGTGCCAGCGGCTGGGACAGAGAAGAGACCCAGTACTTC	CASGWDREETQYF
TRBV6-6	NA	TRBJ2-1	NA	TGTGCCAGCAGTAGCGTGGCTTCAGACAATGAGCAGTTCTTC	CASSSVASDNEQFF
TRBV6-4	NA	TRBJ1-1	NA	TGTGCCAGCAGTGACAAACAGAACACTGAAGCTTTCTTT	CASSDKQNTEAFF
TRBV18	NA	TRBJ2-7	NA	TGTGCCAGCAGTTTGGGGAGTGCCCACGAGCAGTACTTC	CASSLGSAHEQYF